The 3 T cell receptor beta chains reported below all come from one sample, sequenced in a study of blood T cells in healthy people across ages (dated by TCRdb to about 2015). The protocol used for the library was 5' RACE. The data were produced on an Illumina HiSeq 2500. A second PCR of roughly 7 to 11 cycles was performed with a sample-barcoded 5' primer and a J-beta primer mix. The public reads were reprocessed in TCRdb via fastp at Q25 and MiXCR, keeping in-frame beta chains. Entries that share a CDR3 protein sequence are merged under the most common genes and DNA. The sample has about 1.1 million distinct CDR3 sequences on record, 35% to 40% of them singletons. The top ten hold around 12% of the sample. Material for sequencing was blood. The receptors were sampled from a man aged 18 to 29 in good health.

The chain recombines TRBV9 with TRBJ2-3, with D possibly matching TRBD2 (6 bases). This CDR3 is 14 amino acids long. With 3 bases removed from V and 1 base from J, the gap between germline ends came to 9 bases. Germline V lookup: CDR1 SGDLS, CDR2 YYNGEE. This CDR3 reads CASSAQRGTDTQYF. Written as DNA, the CDR3 is TGTGCCAGCAGCGCTCAGCGGGGCACAGATACGCAGTATTTT.

In regard to this clonotype: A read error may explain this, as a much larger clone is one base away. The V and J genes are TRBV29-1 and TRBJ2-4; a possible D gene is TRBD2 (5 bases). The CDR3 runs to 11 residues. The germline CDR1 and CDR2 sequences are SQVTM and ANQGSEA. Trimming shortened V by 7 bases and J by 8 bases, and 12 bases separated the two germline ends. CDR3 in DNA: TGCAGCGGGGGAGAGGGCTACATTCAGTACTTC. Its translation: CSGGEGYIQYF.

The chain uses TRBV7-9 and TRBJ1-1, with 8 bases matching TRBD1. This CDR3 has 14 residues. The V and J ends lost 6 bases and 5 bases, in that order; junction bases with no gene match: 8. CDR1 is SEHNR and CDR2 is FQNEAQ in the germline V gene (reference sequence). The DNA of the CDR3 is TGTGCCAGCAGACCCTTGACAGGGGAGACTGAAGCTTTCTTT. It specifies CASRPLTGETEAFF.